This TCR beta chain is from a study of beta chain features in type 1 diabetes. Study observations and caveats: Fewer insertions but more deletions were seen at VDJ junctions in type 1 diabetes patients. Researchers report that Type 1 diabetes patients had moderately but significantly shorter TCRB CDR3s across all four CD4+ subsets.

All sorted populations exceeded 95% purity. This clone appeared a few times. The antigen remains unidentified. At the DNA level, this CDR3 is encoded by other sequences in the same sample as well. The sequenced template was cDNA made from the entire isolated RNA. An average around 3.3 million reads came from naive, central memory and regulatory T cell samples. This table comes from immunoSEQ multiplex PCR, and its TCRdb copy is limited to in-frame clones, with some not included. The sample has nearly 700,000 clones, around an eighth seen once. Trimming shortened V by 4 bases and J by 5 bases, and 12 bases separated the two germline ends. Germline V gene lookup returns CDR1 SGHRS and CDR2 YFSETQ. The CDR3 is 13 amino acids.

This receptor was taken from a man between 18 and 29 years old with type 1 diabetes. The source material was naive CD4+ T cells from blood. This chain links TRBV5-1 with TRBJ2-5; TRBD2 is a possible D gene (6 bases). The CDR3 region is CASSRDAGETQYF. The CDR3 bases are TGCGCCAGCAGCCGGGACGCGGGGGAGACCCAGTACTTC.